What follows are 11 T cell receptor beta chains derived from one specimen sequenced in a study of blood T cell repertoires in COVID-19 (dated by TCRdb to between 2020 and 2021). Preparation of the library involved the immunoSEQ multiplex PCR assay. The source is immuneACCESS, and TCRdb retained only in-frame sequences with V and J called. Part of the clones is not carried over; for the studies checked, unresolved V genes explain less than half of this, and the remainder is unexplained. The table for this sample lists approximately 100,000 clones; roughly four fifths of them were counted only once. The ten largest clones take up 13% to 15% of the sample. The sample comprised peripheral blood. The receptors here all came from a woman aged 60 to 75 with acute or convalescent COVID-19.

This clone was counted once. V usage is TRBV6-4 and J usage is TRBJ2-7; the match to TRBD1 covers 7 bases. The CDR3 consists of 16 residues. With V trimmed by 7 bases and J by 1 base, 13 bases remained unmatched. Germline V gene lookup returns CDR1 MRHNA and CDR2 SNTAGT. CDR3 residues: CASNPVRDSLSYEQYF. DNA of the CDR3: TGTGCCAGCAACCCTGTCCGGGACAGTCTATCCTACGAGCAGTACTTC.

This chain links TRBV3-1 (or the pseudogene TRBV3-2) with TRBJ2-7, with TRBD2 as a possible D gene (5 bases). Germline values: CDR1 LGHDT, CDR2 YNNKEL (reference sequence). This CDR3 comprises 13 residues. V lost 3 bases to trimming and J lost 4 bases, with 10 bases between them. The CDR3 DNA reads TGTGCCAGCAGCCACCGGACTCCATACGAGCAGTACTTC. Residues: CASSHRTPYEQYF.

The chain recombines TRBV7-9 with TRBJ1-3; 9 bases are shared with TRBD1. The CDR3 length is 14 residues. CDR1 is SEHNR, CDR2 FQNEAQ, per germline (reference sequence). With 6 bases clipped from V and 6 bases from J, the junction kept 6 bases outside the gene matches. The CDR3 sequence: CASRSTGGENTIYF. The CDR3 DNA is TGTGCCAGCAGATCCACAGGGGGCGAAAACACCATATATTTT.

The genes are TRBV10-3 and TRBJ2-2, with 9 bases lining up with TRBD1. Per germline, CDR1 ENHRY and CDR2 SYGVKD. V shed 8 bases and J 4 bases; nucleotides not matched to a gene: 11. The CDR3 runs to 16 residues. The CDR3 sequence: CAIGPGQGLSTGELFF. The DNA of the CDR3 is TGTGCCATCGGACCGGGACAGGGATTGTCCACCGGGGAGCTGTTTTTT.

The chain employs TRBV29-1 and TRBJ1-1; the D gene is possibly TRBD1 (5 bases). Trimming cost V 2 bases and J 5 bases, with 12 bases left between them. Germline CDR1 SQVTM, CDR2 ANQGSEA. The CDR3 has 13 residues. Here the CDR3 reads CSVERQGGTEAFF. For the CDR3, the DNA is TGCAGCGTTGAAAGGCAGGGTGGAACTGAAGCTTTCTTT.

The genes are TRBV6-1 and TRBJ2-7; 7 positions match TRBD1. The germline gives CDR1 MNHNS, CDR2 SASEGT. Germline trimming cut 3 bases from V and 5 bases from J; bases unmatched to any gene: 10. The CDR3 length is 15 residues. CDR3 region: CASSEATGSYHEQYF. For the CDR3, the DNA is TGTGCCAGCAGTGAGGCGACAGGGAGCTACCACGAGCAGTACTTC.

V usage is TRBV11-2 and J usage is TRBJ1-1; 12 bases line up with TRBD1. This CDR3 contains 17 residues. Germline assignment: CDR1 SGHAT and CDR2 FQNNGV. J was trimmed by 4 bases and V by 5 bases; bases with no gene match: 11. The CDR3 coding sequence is TGTGCCAGCAGCCCCGGGGGAGGGACAGGGGGCGGCACTGAAGCTTTCTTT. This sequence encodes CASSPGGGTGGGTEAFF. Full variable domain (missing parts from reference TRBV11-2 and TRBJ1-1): EAGVAQSPRYKIIEKRQSVAFWCNPISGHATLYWYQQILGQGPKLLIQFQNNGVVDDSQLPKDRFSAERLKGVDSTLKIQPAKLEDSAVYLCASSPGGGTGGGTEAFFGQGTRLTVV.

The CDR3 nucleotides read TGTGCCAGCAGTTTCGGCGGGAACACTGAAGCTTTCTTT. Encoded protein: CASSFGGNTEAFF. This chain links TRBV27 with TRBJ1-1, with D hard to call. The V and J ends lost 3 bases and 1 base respectively, with 6 bases between them. Germline CDR1 and CDR2: MNHEY and SMNVEV (reference sequence). The CDR3 is 13 residues long.

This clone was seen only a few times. The CDR3 DNA sequence: TGTGCCAGCAGCCGGGACAGCAATAACTATGGCTACACCTTC. Protein: CASSRDSNNYGYTF. The chain joins TRBV6-5 to TRBJ1-2, with 7 positions matching TRBD1. The CDR3 has 14 amino acids. Germline assignment: CDR1 MNHEY and CDR2 SVGAGI. V was clipped by 6 bases and J by 1 base; unmatched bases: 5.

The CDR3 DNA reads as TGTGCCAGCAGCTTGGAGGGCAGGGGTGACTATGGCTACACCTTC. Its protein is CASSLEGRGDYGYTF. The chain joins TRBV5-4 to TRBJ1-2; possible D gene TRBD1, 6 bases. The V gene's germline CDR1 is SGHNT and CDR2 YYREEE (reference sequence). CDR3 length: 15 residues. Trimming removed 0 bases at V and 3 bases at J, with 12 bases between.

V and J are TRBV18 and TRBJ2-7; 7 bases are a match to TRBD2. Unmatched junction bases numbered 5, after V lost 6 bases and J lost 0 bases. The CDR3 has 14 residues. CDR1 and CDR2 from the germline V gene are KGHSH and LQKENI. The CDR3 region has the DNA TGTGCCAGCTCGTGGGACTACAGCTCCTACGAGCAGTACTTC. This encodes CASSWDYSSYEQYF.